Listed below are T cell receptor beta chains from one sample, sequenced in a study of T cells in Graves' hyperthyroidism and ophthalmopathy. TCRdb recomputed calls from the multiplex PCR reads with MiXCR, one row per CDR3 protein. The data hold roughly 550,000 distinct CDR3 sequences, with 15% to 20% observed a single time. Sequenced: blood. The receptors originated from a woman in her 30s with Graves' ophthalmopathy. CDR3s include the opening cysteine and the closing phenylalanine or tryptophan. The order of the fields is D gene, V gene, J gene, clone size, CDR3 protein, CDR3 DNA. D genes are given only for firm matches. Size tells how often a clone was seen (once, few, many) or the class of an expanded clone, and some rows leave it out.

.,TRBV18,TRBJ1-5,few,CASSPSLAGANQPQHF,TGTGCCAGCTCACCATCTTTGGCGGGGGCTAATCAGCCCCAGCATTTT
.,TRBV5-1,TRBJ1-1,few,CASSLEGRRMNTEAFF,TGCGCCAGCAGCTTGGAAGGGCGACGGATGAACACTGAAGCTTTCTTT
.,TRBV10-3,TRBJ2-6,few,CAISESPPRGANVLTF,TGTGCCATCAGTGAGTCCCCCCCCAGGGGGGCCAACGTCCTGACTTTC
.,TRBV5-8,TRBJ2-2,few,CASNGGAAPENTGELFF,TGTGCCAGCAATGGTGGGGCCGCGCCCGAGAACACCGGGGAGCTGTTTTTT
.,TRBV18,TRBJ1-5,.,CASSQDPLHQPQHF,TGTGCCAGCTCCCAAGACCCCCTCCATCAGCCCCAGCATTTT
TRBD1,TRBV20-1,TRBJ2-3,many,CSAISGTGWTDTQYF,TGCAGTGCTATTTCCGGGACAGGGTGGACAGATACGCAGTATTTT
.,TRBV29-1,TRBJ1-1,many,CSATQGLNTEAFF,TGCAGCGCCACACAGGGATTGAACACTGAAGCTTTCTTT
.,TRBV5-1,TRBJ1-2,many,CASSSSGVPADYGYTF,TGCGCCAGCAGCTCTAGCGGGGTACCAGCTGACTATGGCTACACCTTC
.,TRBV20-1,TRBJ2-3,.,CSAREEAHTDTQYF,TGCAGTGCTAGAGAGGAGGCTCACACAGATACGCAGTATTTT
TRBD1,TRBV20-1,TRBJ2-5,.,CSATGGETQYF,TGCAGTGCTACAGGGGGAGAGACCCAGTACTTC
.,TRBV20-1,TRBJ1-2,many,CSAGGLGVNSYTF,TGCAGTGCTGGGGGGTTAGGAGTCAATAGCTACACCTTC
.,TRBV5-4,TRBJ2-6,few,CASSLIAGSHSGANVLTF,TGTGCCAGCAGCTTGATTGCGGGATCCCACTCTGGGGCCAACGTCCTGACTTTC
.,TRBV28,TRBJ2-7,many,CASYSGHLGYEQYF,TGTGCCAGCTACTCGGGACACCTCGGCTACGAGCAGTACTTC
.,TRBV12-3/TRBV12-4,TRBJ2-3,many,CASSLIGGTDTQYF,TGTGCCAGCAGTTTAATCGGCGGCACAGATACGCAGTATTTT
.,TRBV4-2,TRBJ2-5,many,CASSQVGGETQYF,TGTGCCAGCAGCCAAGTGGGAGGAGAGACCCAGTACTTC
.,TRBV7-2,TRBJ1-2,.,CASSLVRSSYGYTF,TGTGCCAGCAGCTTAGTTAGGTCCTCCTATGGCTACACCTTC
.,TRBV6-1,TRBJ1-2,many,CASSEAGGYTF,TGTGCCAGCAGTGAAGCTGGAGGCTACACCTTC
.,TRBV18,TRBJ2-2,few,CASSPVTAVNTGELFF,TGTGCCAGCTCACCGGTCACGGCAGTGAACACCGGGGAGCTGTTTTTT
.,TRBV5-4,TRBJ2-2,.,CASSSVAKVNTGELFF,TGTGCCAGCAGCTCCGTGGCCAAGGTGAACACCGGGGAGCTGTTTTTT
.,TRBV29-1,TRBJ2-7,many,CSVEDQSRGYEQYF,TGCAGCGTTGAAGATCAGAGCAGGGGTTACGAGCAGTACTTC
.,TRBV7-2,TRBJ1-2,many,CASSLYYRANYGYTF,TGTGCCAGCAGCTTATATTACAGGGCAAACTATGGCTACACCTTC
TRBD1,TRBV28,TRBJ1-2,many,CASRPRDRGDYGYTF,TGTGCCAGCAGACCCCGGGACAGGGGGGACTATGGCTACACCTTC
.,TRBV7-9,TRBJ2-1,many,CASSLRRTRRGEQFF,TGTGCCAGCAGCCTGAGACGGACCCGTCGTGGCGAGCAGTTCTTC
.,TRBV2,TRBJ2-5,many,CASRQVQETQYF,TGTGCCAGCAGACAAGTACAAGAGACCCAGTACTTC
TRBD1,TRBV6-1,TRBJ1-2,.,CASSRGQGVDYGYTF,TGTGCCAGCAGTCGGGGACAGGGGGTCGACTATGGCTACACCTTC
.,TRBV28,TRBJ2-6,many,CASSSAGSSGANVLTF,TGTGCCAGCAGTTCGGCGGGAAGCTCTGGGGCCAACGTCCTGACTTTC
TRBD1,TRBV3-1,TRBJ2-1,many,CASSQDPGTGYNEQFF,TGTGCCAGCAGCCAAGACCCCGGGACAGGATACAATGAGCAGTTCTTC